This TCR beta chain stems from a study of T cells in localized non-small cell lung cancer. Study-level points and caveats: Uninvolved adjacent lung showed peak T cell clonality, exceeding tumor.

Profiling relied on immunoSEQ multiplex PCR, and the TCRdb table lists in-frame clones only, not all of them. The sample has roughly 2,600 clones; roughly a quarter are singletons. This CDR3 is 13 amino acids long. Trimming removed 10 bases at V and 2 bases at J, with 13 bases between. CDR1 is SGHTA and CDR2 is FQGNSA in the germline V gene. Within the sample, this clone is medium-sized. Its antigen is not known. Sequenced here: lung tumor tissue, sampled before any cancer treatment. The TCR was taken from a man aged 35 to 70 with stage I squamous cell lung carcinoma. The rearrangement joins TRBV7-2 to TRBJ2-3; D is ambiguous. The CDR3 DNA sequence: TGTGCCACCATGCGGTCCTACACAGATACGCAGTATTTT. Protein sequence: CATMRSYTDTQYF. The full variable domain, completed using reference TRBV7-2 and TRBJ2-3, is GAGVSQSPSNKVTEKGKDVELRCDPISGHTALYWYRQSLGQGLEFLIYFQGNSAPDKSGLPSDRFSAERTGGSVSTLTIQRTQQEDSAVYLCATMRSYTDTQYFGPGTRLTVL.